Listed below are T cell receptor beta chains from one sample, sequenced in a study of OX40 agonist ivuxolimab in advanced cancers. Data came from immunoSEQ multiplex PCR; TCRdb stores just in-frame clones and leaves some out. The sample yields about 36,000 clones, over 65% seen once. The source material was CD4+ or CD8+ T cells sorted from blood, sampled in a trial of the OX40 agonist ivuxolimab. The source of these receptors is an adult with an advanced solid tumor such as melanoma, head and neck, liver or kidney cancer. Both conserved end residues are trimmed from each CDR3. The order of the fields is J gene, V gene, CDR3 protein.

j_call: TRBJ2-7; v_call: TRBV7-9; cdr3_aa: ASSLEVGDRGVYEQY
j_call: TRBJ2-7; v_call: TRBV27; cdr3_aa: ASSLRWKGLVDGEQY
j_call: TRBJ2-5; v_call: TRBV6-6; cdr3_aa: ASSYLGEFQETQY
j_call: TRBJ1-4; v_call: TRBV7-9; cdr3_aa: ASSSTTGHEKLF
j_call: TRBJ2-5; v_call: TRBV25-1; cdr3_aa: ASSWDKQETQY
j_call: TRBJ1-1; v_call: TRBV6-5; cdr3_aa: ASSEGLNTEAF
j_call: TRBJ2-1; v_call: TRBV28; cdr3_aa: ASSWGLAGGEQF
j_call: -; v_call: TRBV7-9; cdr3_aa: ASSSRDGLNYEQY
j_call: TRBJ1-2; v_call: TRBV5-6; cdr3_aa: ASSLLSTGKGYT
j_call: TRBJ1-1; v_call: TRBV19; cdr3_aa: ASSPSAGMGTEAF
j_call: TRBJ1-2; v_call: TRBV7-2; cdr3_aa: ASSQDYGYT
j_call: TRBJ1-1; v_call: TRBV7-3; cdr3_aa: ASSSFDRGNTEAF
j_call: TRBJ2-7; v_call: TRBV6-5; cdr3_aa: ASSPDTGGYEQY
j_call: TRBJ2-2; v_call: TRBV7-2; cdr3_aa: ASSLDNTGELF
j_call: TRBJ2-7; v_call: TRBV14; cdr3_aa: ASSQDGDYEQY
j_call: TRBJ2-7; v_call: TRBV30; cdr3_aa: AWSILNSGSEQY
j_call: TRBJ2-7; v_call: TRBV4-1; cdr3_aa: ASSRQGREGREQY
j_call: TRBJ2-7; v_call: TRBV9; cdr3_aa: ASSPGTATSYEQY
j_call: TRBJ1-3; v_call: TRBV4-3; cdr3_aa: ASSQDVGIGNTIY
j_call: TRBJ1-2; v_call: TRBV9; cdr3_aa: ASSVERGWFGYT
j_call: TRBJ2-3; v_call: TRBV9; cdr3_aa: ASSVGASTDTQY
j_call: TRBJ2-1; v_call: TRBV7-9; cdr3_aa: ASSETSGDYNEQF
j_call: TRBJ2-1; v_call: TRBV7-6; cdr3_aa: ASSLGGGEQF
j_call: TRBJ2-1; v_call: TRBV6-1; cdr3_aa: ASSELLWGANEQF
j_call: TRBJ1-1; v_call: TRBV29-1; cdr3_aa: SVEGGRVDTEAF
j_call: TRBJ2-5; v_call: TRBV4-1; cdr3_aa: ASSQTSSGLGTQY
j_call: TRBJ2-5; v_call: TRBV7-9; cdr3_aa: ASSLYGDRDATQY
j_call: TRBJ2-1; v_call: TRBV7-9; cdr3_aa: ASTTMGEQF
j_call: TRBJ2-2; v_call: TRBV6-1; cdr3_aa: ASSENWAGSRTGELF
j_call: TRBJ2-1; v_call: TRBV11-1; cdr3_aa: ASSAYPSGRGDEQF
j_call: TRBJ2-5; v_call: TRBV19; cdr3_aa: ASSFSGTGAETQY
j_call: TRBJ2-5; v_call: TRBV6-5; cdr3_aa: ASGQGWETQY
j_call: TRBJ1-1; v_call: TRBV7-9; cdr3_aa: ASSDTRNRGANTEAF
j_call: TRBJ2-3; v_call: TRBV4-1; cdr3_aa: ASSQEDSGTDTQY
j_call: TRBJ2-7; v_call: TRBV11-2; cdr3_aa: ASSLGSGTSSTYEQY
j_call: TRBJ2-7; v_call: TRBV7-9; cdr3_aa: ASSFRDPSYEQY
j_call: TRBJ2-3; v_call: TRBV19; cdr3_aa: ASSIAGGSDTQY
j_call: TRBJ2-7; v_call: TRBV2; cdr3_aa: ASSASYEQY
j_call: TRBJ2-3; v_call: TRBV9; cdr3_aa: ASSVEGSTDTQY
j_call: TRBJ1-1; v_call: TRBV13; cdr3_aa: ASSLLGQGAPEAF
j_call: TRBJ2-5; v_call: TRBV7-2; cdr3_aa: ASSLGRLAGGETQY
j_call: TRBJ1-5; v_call: TRBV4-1; cdr3_aa: ASSPGTGGNQPQH
j_call: TRBJ2-5; v_call: TRBV28; cdr3_aa: ASTRTGTGQETQY
j_call: TRBJ1-2; v_call: TRBV7-9; cdr3_aa: ASSLGSSGAGYT
j_call: TRBJ2-3; v_call: TRBV5-5; cdr3_aa: ASSLSGGGIGTDTQY
j_call: TRBJ1-6; v_call: TRBV27; cdr3_aa: ASSLFYMGALDNSPLH
j_call: TRBJ2-7; v_call: TRBV28; cdr3_aa: ASSGIKEPGPTSYEQY
j_call: TRBJ2-3; v_call: TRBV10-3; cdr3_aa: AISESKSGGSSTDTQY
j_call: TRBJ1-2; v_call: TRBV27; cdr3_aa: ASAGPSGYT
j_call: TRBJ1-1; v_call: TRBV7-9; cdr3_aa: ASSWGRGEAF
j_call: TRBJ2-2; v_call: TRBV7-7; cdr3_aa: ASSPVPNTGELF
j_call: TRBJ1-4; v_call: TRBV28; cdr3_aa: ASSPSGGLF
j_call: TRBJ2-1; v_call: TRBV5-1; cdr3_aa: ASSLESISLAPYNEQF
j_call: TRBJ2-7; v_call: TRBV28; cdr3_aa: ASSLGRSYEQY
j_call: TRBJ1-2; v_call: TRBV4-1; cdr3_aa: ASSQAPTGVFHGYT